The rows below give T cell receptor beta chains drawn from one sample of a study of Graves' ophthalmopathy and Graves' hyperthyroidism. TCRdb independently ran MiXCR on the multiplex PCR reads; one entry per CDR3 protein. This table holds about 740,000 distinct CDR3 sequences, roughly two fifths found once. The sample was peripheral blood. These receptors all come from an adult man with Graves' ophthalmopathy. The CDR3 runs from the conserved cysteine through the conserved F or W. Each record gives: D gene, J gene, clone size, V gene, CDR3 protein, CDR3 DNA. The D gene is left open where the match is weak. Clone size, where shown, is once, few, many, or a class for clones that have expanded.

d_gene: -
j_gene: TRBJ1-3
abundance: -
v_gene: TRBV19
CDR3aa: CASSIQGTSGNTIYF
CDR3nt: TGTGCCAGTAGTATCCAGGGGACATCTGGAAACACCATATATTTT

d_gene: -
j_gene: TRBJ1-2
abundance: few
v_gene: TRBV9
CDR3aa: CASSGYVGYGYTF
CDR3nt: TGTGCCAGCAGCGGTTACGTGGGCTATGGCTACACCTTC

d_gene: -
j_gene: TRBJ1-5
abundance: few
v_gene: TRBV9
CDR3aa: CASSPLGRVGEQPQHF
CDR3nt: TGTGCCAGCAGCCCCTTGGGTAGGGTTGGAGAACAGCCCCAGCATTTT

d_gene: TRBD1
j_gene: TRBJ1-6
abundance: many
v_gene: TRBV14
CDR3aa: CASSPGTGGNNSPLHF
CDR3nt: TGTGCCAGCAGTCCCGGGACAGGGGGTAATAATTCACCCCTCCACTTT

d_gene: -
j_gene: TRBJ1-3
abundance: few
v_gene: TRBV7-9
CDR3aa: CASSFLQADSGNTIYF
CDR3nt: TGTGCCAGCAGCTTTTTACAGGCGGACTCTGGAAACACCATATATTTT

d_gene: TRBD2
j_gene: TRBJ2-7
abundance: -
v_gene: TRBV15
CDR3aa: CATSRYPGAGDVYEQYF
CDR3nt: TGTGCCACCAGCAGGTATCCGGGAGCGGGAGACGTGTACGAGCAGTACTTC

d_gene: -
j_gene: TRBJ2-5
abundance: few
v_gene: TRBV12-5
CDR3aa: CASGWVGGETQYF
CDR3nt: TGTGCTAGTGGTTGGGTCGGCGGAGAGACCCAGTACTTC

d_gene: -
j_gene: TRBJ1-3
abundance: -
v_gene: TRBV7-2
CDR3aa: CASSQDPGQAISGNTIYF
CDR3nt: TGTGCCAGCAGCCAAGATCCGGGGCAGGCCATCTCTGGAAACACCATATATTTT

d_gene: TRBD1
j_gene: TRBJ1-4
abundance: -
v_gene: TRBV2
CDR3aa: CASGMGTGTEKLFF
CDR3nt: TGTGCCAGCGGTATGGGGACAGGGACTGAAAAACTGTTTTTT

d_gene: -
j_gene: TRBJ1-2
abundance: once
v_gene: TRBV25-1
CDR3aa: CASSAPLAGGTYGYTF
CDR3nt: TGTGCCAGCAGTGCCCCCCTCGCGGGAGGCACCTATGGCTACACCTTC

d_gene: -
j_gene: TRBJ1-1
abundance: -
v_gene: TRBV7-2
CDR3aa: CASSSRAFLSPGGNTEAFF
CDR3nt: TGTGCCAGCAGTTCTCGGGCCTTCCTCTCCCCTGGTGGGAACACTGAAGCTTTCTTT

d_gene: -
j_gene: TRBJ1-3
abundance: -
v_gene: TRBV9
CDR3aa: CASSVGPADSGNTIYF
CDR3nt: TGTGCCAGCAGCGTAGGTCCAGCGGACTCTGGAAACACCATATATTTT

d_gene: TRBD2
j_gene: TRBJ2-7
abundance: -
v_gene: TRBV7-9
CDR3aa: CASRPASEGGTYEQYF
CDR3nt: TGTGCCAGCAGACCTGCAAGCGAGGGAGGGACCTACGAGCAGTACTTC

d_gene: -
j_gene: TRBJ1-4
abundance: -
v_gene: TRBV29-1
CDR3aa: CSLPRGGNEKLFF
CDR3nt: TGCAGCCTGCCTCGCGGGGGCAATGAAAAACTGTTTTTT

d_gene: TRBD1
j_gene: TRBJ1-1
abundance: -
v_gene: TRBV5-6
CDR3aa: CASSPLGTGLEAFF
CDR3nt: TGTGCCAGCAGCCCACTGGGGACAGGGCTTGAAGCTTTCTTT

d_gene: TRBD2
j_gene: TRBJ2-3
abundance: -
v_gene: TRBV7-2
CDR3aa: CASSLDYSGRGTDTQYF
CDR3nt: TGTGCCAGCAGCTTAGATTACAGCGGGAGGGGCACAGATACGCAGTATTTT

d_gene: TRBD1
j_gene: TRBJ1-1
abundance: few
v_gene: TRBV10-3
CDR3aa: CATATGGTEAFF
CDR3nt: TGTGCCACCGCGACAGGGGGCACTGAAGCTTTCTTT

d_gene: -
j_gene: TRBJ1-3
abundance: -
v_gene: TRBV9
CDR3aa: CASSPTAISGNTIYF
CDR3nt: TGTGCCAGCAGCCCAACAGCAATCTCTGGAAACACCATATATTTT

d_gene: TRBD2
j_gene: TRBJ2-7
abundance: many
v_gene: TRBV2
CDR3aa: CASSDLLAGDEQYF
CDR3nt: TGTGCCAGCAGTGACCTGCTAGCGGGAGACGAGCAGTACTTC

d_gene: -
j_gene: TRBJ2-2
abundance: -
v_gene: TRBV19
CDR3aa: CASRPHDINTGELFF
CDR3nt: TGTGCCAGCCGACCTCACGATATAAACACCGGGGAGCTGTTTTTT

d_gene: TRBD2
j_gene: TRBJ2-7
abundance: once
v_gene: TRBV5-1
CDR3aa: CASSRSGGATYEQYF
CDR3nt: TGCGCCAGCAGCCGCAGCGGGGGCGCAACCTACGAGCAGTACTTC

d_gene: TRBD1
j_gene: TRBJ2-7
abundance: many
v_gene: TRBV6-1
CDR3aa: CASNPGQTYEQYF
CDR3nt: TGTGCCAGCAACCCGGGACAGACCTACGAGCAGTACTTC

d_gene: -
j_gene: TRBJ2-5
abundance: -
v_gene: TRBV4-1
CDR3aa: CASSQAEGGGMHQETQYF
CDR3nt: TGCGCCAGCAGCCAAGCGGAGGGCGGAGGTATGCACCAAGAGACCCAGTACTTC

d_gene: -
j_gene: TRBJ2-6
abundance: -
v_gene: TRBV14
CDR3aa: CASRDSGALASGANVLTF
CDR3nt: TGTGCCAGCAGGGATTCCGGGGCCCTAGCCTCTGGGGCCAACGTCCTGACTTTC

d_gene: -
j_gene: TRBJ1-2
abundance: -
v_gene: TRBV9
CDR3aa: CVSSPEPGLANYGYTF
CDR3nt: TGTGTCAGCAGCCCCGAACCGGGGCTAGCTAACTATGGCTACACCTTC

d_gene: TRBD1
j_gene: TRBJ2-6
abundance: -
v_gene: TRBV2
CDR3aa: CATQATGTHVLTF
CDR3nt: TGTGCCACGCAGGCGACAGGGACCCACGTCCTGACTTTC

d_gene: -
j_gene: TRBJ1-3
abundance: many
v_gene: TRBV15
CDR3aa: CATSRDRGNTIYF
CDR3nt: TGTGCCACCAGCAGAGATCGCGGAAACACCATATATTTT

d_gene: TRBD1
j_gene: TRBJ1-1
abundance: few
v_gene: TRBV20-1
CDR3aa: CSARSDRGFTAFF
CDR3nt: TGCAGTGCTCGATCGGACAGGGGGTTTACAGCTTTCTTT

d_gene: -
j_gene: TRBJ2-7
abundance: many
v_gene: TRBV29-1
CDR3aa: CSGEISYEQYF
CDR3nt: TGCAGCGGTGAGATTTCCTACGAGCAGTACTTC

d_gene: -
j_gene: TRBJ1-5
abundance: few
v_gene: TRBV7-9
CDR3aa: CASSQYLRRPQETSSPQHF
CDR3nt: TGTGCCAGCAGCCAATACCTCCGACGGCCCCAGGAGACGTCATCGCCCCAGCATTTT

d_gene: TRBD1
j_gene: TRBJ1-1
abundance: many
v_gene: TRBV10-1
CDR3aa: CASSESVTGVNTEAFF
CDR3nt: TGCGCCAGCAGTGAGTCCGTGACAGGGGTGAACACTGAAGCTTTCTTT

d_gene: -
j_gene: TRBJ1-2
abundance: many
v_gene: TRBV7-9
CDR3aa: CASSLVVEGYTF
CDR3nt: TGTGCCAGCAGCTTAGTTGTGGAAGGCTACACCTTC

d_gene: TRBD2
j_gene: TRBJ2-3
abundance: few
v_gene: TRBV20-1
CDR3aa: CSARGASGANPSTDTQYF
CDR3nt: TGCAGTGCTAGAGGGGCAAGCGGGGCAAACCCTAGCACAGATACGCAGTATTTT

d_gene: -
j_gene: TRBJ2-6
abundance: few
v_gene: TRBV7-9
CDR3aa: CASSQGVGGANVLTF
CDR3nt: TGTGCCAGCAGCCAAGGAGTGGGAGGGGCCAACGTCCTGACTTTC

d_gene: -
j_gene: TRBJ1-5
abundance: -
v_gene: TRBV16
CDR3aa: CASSQSREKLSNQPQHF
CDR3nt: TGTGCCAGCAGCCAATCGAGGGAAAAGCTTAGCAATCAGCCCCAGCATTTT

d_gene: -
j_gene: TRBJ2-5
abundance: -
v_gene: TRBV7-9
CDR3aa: CASSSPGGLIQETQYF
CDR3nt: TGTGCCAGCAGCTCACCCGGTGGACTGATACAAGAGACCCAGTACTTC

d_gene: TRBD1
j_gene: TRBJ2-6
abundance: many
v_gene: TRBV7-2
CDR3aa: CASSSSGQGASGANVLTF
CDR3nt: TGTGCCAGCAGCTCGTCGGGACAGGGGGCATCTGGGGCCAACGTCCTGACTTTC

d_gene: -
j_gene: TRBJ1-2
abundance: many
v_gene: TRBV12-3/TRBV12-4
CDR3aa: CASSLQGPNYGYTF
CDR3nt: TGTGCCAGCAGTTTACAGGGCCCTAACTATGGCTACACCTTC

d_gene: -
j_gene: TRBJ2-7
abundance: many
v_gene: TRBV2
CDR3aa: CASTGRDEQYF
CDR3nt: TGTGCCAGCACGGGCCGGGACGAGCAGTACTTC

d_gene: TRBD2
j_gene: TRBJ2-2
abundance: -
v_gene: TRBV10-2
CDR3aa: CASSEATAGGSNTGELFF
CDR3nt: TGTGCCAGCAGTGAAGCTACGGCGGGGGGGTCGAACACCGGGGAGCTGTTTTTT

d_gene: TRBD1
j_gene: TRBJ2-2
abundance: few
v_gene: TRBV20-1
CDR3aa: CSAQRQGANTGELFF
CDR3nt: TGCAGTGCCCAGCGACAGGGGGCGAACACCGGGGAGCTGTTTTTT

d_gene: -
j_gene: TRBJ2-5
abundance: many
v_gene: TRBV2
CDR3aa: CASGPRTRQETQYF
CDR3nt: TGTGCCAGCGGCCCAAGGACTCGGCAAGAGACCCAGTACTTC

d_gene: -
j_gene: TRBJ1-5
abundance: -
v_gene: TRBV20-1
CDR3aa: CSARQPSHGYPQHF
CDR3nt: TGCAGTGCTAGACAGCCATCTCATGGATATCCCCAGCATTTT

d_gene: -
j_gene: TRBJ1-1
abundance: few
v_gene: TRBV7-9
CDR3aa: CASSGRRQFYTEAFF
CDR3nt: TGTGCCAGCAGCGGACGGCGACAGTTCTACACTGAAGCTTTCTTT

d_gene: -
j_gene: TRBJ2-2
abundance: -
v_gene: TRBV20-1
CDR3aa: CSASPLGGELFF
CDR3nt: TGCAGTGCTTCGCCTTTGGGCGGGGAGCTGTTTTTT

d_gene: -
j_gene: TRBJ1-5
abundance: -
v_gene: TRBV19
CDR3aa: CASSTQGGNQPQHF
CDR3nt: TGTGCCAGTAGTACCCAGGGTGGGAATCAGCCCCAGCATTTT